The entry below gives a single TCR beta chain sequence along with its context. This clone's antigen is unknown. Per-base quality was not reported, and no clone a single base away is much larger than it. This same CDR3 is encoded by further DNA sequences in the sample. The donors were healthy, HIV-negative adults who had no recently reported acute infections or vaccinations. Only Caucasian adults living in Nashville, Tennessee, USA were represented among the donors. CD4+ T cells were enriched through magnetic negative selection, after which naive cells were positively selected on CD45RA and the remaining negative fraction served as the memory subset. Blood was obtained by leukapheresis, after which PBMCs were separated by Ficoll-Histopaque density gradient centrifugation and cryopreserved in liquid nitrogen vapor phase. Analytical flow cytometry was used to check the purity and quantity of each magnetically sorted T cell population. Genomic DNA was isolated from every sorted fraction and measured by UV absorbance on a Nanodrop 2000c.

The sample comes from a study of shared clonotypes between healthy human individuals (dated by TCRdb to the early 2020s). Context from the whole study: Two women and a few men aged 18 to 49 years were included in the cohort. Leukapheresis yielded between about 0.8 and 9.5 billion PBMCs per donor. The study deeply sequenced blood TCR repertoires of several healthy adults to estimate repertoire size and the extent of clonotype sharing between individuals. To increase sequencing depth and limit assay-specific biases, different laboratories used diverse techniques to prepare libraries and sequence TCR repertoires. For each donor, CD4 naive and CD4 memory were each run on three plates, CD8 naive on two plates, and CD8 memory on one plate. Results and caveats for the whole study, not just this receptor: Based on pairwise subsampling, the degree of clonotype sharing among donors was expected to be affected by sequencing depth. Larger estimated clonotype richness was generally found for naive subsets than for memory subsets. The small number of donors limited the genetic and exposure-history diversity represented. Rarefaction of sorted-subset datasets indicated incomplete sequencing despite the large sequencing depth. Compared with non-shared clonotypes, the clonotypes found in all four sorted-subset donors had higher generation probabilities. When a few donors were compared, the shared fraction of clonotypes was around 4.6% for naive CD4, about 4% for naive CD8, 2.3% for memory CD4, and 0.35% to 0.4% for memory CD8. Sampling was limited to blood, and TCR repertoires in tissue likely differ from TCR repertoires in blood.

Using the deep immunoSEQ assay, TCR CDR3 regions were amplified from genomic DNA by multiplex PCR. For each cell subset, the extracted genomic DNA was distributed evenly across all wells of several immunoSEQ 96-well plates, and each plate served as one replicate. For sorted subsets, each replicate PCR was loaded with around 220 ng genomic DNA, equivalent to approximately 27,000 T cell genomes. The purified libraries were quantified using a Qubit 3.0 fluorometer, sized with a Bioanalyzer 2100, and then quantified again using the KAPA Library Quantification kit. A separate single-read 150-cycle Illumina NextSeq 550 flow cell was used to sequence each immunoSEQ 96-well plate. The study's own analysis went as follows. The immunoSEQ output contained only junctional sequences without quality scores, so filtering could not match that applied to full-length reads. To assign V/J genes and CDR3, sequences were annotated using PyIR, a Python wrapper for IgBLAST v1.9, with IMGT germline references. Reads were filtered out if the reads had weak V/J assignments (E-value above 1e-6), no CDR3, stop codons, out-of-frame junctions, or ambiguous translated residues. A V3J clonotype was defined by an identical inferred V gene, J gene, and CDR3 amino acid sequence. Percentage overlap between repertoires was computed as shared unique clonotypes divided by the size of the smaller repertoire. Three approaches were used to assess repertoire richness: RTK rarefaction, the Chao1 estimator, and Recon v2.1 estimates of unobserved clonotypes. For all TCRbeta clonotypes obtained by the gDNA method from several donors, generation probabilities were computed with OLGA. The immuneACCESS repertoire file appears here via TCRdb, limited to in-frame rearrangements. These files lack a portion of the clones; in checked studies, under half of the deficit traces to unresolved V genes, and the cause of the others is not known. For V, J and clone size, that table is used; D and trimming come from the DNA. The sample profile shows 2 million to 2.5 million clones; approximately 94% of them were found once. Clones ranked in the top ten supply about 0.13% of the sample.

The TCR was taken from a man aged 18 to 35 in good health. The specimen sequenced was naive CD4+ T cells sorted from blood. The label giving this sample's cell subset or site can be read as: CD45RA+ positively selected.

The bases are TGTGCCAGCAGCAGGACAGCAACTAATGAAAAACTGTTTTTT. Its protein product is CASSRTATNEKLFF. The chain is assembled from TRBV6-5 and TRBJ1-4; TRBD1 is possibly the D segment (6 matching bases). The CDR3 contains 14 residues, cysteine and phenylalanine counted. Just CDR3 DNA is preserved here, 42 bases in frame from base 1. Trimming removed 6 bases from V and 0 bases from J, leaving 8 bases between the germline ends. CDR1 and CDR2, looked up from the germline V gene, are MNHEY and SVGAGI.